This T cell receptor (beta chain) was retrieved from a study of CD8 T cells in ankylosing spondylitis. Making use of molecular barcodes, quantitative 5'-RACE generated TCR beta libraries. MiXCR was run by TCRdb on the 5' RACE reads, yielding one entry per CDR3 protein. The sample includes roughly 470,000 distinct CDR3 sequences, around 26% of them seen just once. Broader study findings: Researchers reportedly found disease-linked clones significantly enriched in matched ankylosing spondylitis synovial fluid. Past research had described some motif variants in reactive arthritis synovial fluid and blood. CD8+ cells made up the disease-linked clones, which were relatively rare in peripheral blood. What seemed typical of ankylosing spondylitis blood was a TCR beta motif built from roughly 8 highly homologous variants.

This clonotype was detected a few times. Its specificity is unknown. This CDR3 comprises 16 residues. V lost 6 bases, J lost 0 bases, and 18 bases lay in between. Looked up from germline, CDR1 is WNHNN and CDR2 is SYGVQD (reference sequence). This TCR derives from a male donor with ankylosing spondylitis. The chain uses TRBV10-1 and TRBJ2-7; a weak D match, TRBD1 (6 bases). Sample: blood, either unsorted or a sorted T cell fraction (not recorded which). The CDR3 region is CASRPYRDTLSYEQYF. The DNA for the CDR3 is TGCGCCAGCAGACCTTACAGGGATACTCTCTCCTACGAGCAGTACTTC.